Listed here are 24 T cell receptor beta chains from one sample, sequenced in a study of T-cell memory formation after mild COVID-19. TCRdb reanalysed the 5' RACE reads using MiXCR and keeps one entry per CDR3 protein. The table records under 300,000 distinct CDR3 sequences, over 15% of them present only once. Input material: PBMCs or a T cell subset sorted from them (not recorded which). The origin of the receptors is a man between 18 and 29 years old who had mild COVID-19 (a few samples of this study predate the infection). Cell type and time point are not known.

This clonotype was seen only a few times. This rearrangement joins TRBV4-1 to TRBJ1-5, with D hard to call. This CDR3 has 15 residues. CDR1 MGHRA and CDR2 YSYEKL come from the germline V gene. V dropped 1 base and J dropped 4 bases, with 11 bases sitting between them. The CDR3: CASSQVGPRNQPQHF. CDR3 DNA sequence: TGCGCCAGCAGCCAAGTCGGACCGAGAAATCAGCCCCAGCATTTT.

The sample holds a few counts of this clonotype. The chain recombines TRBV7-9 with TRBJ1-3; a possible D gene is TRBD1 (6 bases). This CDR3 comprises 14 residues. CDR1 is SEHNR, CDR2 FQNEAQ, per germline (reference sequence). V was pared by 2 bases and J by 4 bases, with 9 bases between. The CDR3 nucleotides read TGTGCCAGCAGCTTACAGGGGAAGGGAAACACCATATATTTT. Its translation: CASSLQGKGNTIYF. Full variable domain (missing parts from reference TRBV7-9 and TRBJ1-3): DTGVSQNPRHKITKRGQNVTFRCDPISEHNRLYWYRQTLGQGPEFLTYFQNEAQLEKSRLLSDRFSAERPKGSFSTLEIQRTEQGDSAMYLCASSLQGKGNTIYFGEGSWLTVV.

This clonotype was detected only once. This sequence joins TRBV12-5 and TRBJ2-3, with D perhaps TRBD2 (6 bases). Trimming stripped 11 bases from V and 4 bases from J, with 25 bases between. The germline V gene encodes CDR1 LGHNT and CDR2 FRNRAP. The CDR3 has 16 amino acids. CDR3 bases: TGTGCTCATCTTCGGAGGGAACTGAGAATCCCAGATACGCAGTATTTT. As protein: CAHLRRELRIPDTQYF.

The rearrangement uses TRBV4-1 and TRBJ2-4; D remains ambiguous. V lost 0 bases to trimming and J lost 0 bases, with 6 bases between them. The germline gives CDR1 MGHRA, CDR2 YSYEKL. The CDR3 is made up of 15 amino acids. For the CDR3, the DNA is TGCGCCAGCAGCCAAGATCCACTAGCCAAAAACATTCAGTACTTC. Its translation is CASSQDPLAKNIQYF.

The rearrangement links TRBV2 to TRBJ2-3, with no clear D. Trimming stripped 7 bases from V and 9 bases from J, with 17 bases between. CDR1 is SNHLY, CDR2 FYNNEI, per germline. The CDR3 consists of 13 residues. The DNA for the CDR3 is TGTGCCAGCATTTGGGCCGGCCAAGGAACGCAGTATTTT. Protein sequence: CASIWAGQGTQYF.

The gene calls are TRBV7-3 and TRBJ2-1; 9 nucleotides match TRBD2. Germline V gives CDR1 SGHTA, CDR2 FQGTGA. Trimming at V came to 5 bases and at J to 8 bases, leaving 7 bases not matched to a gene. The CDR3 length is 14 residues. CDR3 bases: TGTGCCAGCAGCCCGGCCAGCGGGGGGTATGAGCAGTTCTTC. Its translation is CASSPASGGYEQFF.

This clonotype was seen a handful of times. V is TRBV10-3 and J is TRBJ2-5, with D unresolved. V lost 5 bases to trimming and J lost 5 bases, with 12 bases between them. This CDR3 spans 13 amino acids. Germline CDR1 reads ENHRY; CDR2 reads SYGVKD. CDR3 sequence: CAISSGRRETQYF. CDR3 nucleotide sequence: TGTGCCATCAGTTCTGGACGTAGGGAGACCCAGTACTTC.

This rearrangement joins TRBV3-1 to TRBJ1-3; 7 nucleotides match TRBD1. CDR3 length: 15 residues. Looked up from germline, CDR1 is LGHDT and CDR2 is YNNKEL (reference sequence). J gave up 0 bases and V 4 bases, and 3 bases lay outside the gene matches. The CDR3 loop reads CASSPTGLSGNTIYF. The CDR3, as DNA: TGTGCCAGCAGCCCGACAGGGCTCTCTGGAAACACCATATATTTT. The whole variable domain, filled in from reference TRBV3-1 and TRBJ1-3, reads DTAVSQTPKYLVTQMGNDKSIKCEQNLGHDTMYWYKQDSKKFLKIMFSYNNKELIINETVPNRFSPKSPDKAHLNLHINSLELGDSAVYFCASSPTGLSGNTIYFGEGSWLTVV.

This clonotype has a handful of counts. J is TRBJ2-2 and V is TRBV20-1; 8 bases line up with TRBD2. This CDR3 comprises 16 residues. V lost 3 bases to trimming and J lost 4 bases; unmatched junction nucleotides: 10. Germline CDR1 is DFQATT and CDR2 is SNEGSKA (reference sequence). The DNA of the CDR3 is TGCAGTGCTAGCCCCGGGGGGGGGGTCATCACCGGGGAGCTGTTTTTT. Encoded protein: CSASPGGGVITGELFF.

The V gene is TRBV24-1, the J gene TRBJ2-2; D is perhaps TRBD2 (6 bases). The germline gives CDR1 KGHDR, CDR2 SFDVKD. The germline V and J ends were trimmed by 6 bases and 1 base, with 14 bases remaining between them. The CDR3 is 16 amino acids. The CDR3 sequence is CATSSPGTQNTGELFF. The DNA of the CDR3 is TGTGCCACCAGTTCCCCCGGGACTCAGAACACCGGGGAGCTGTTTTTT.

This clonotype turned up a few times. The chain links TRBV4-1 to TRBJ2-5; maybe TRBD2 (6 bases). The germline V gene has CDR1 MGHRA and CDR2 YSYEKL. V shed 4 bases and J shed 5 bases, with 17 bases lying between them. The CDR3 is 15 residues long. The CDR3 reads CASSRGGAPGETQYF. The CDR3, as DNA: TGCGCCAGCAGCCGGGGAGGTGCCCCCGGGGAGACCCAGTACTTC.

V is TRBV7-2 and J is TRBJ2-5; TRBD1 matches 7 bases. Germline V CDR1 and CDR2: SGHTA, FQGNSA. The CDR3 has 15 residues. V gave up 7 bases and J gave up 2 bases; unmatched junction bases: 10. CDR3 nucleotide sequence: TGTGCCAGCAACCTCAGACAGGGTCCTCAAGAGACCCAGTACTTC. Its protein is CASNLRQGPQETQYF. Combining the CDR3 with reference TRBV7-2 and TRBJ2-5 gives the whole variable domain GAGVSQSPSNKVTEKGKDVELRCDPISGHTALYWYRQSLGQGLEFLIYFQGNSAPDKSGLPSDRFSAERTGGSVSTLTIQRTQQEDSAVYLCASNLRQGPQETQYFGPGTRLLVL.

The CDR3 sequence: CASSLALEGGPSTDTQYF. In DNA, the CDR3 is TGTGCCAGCAGCTTAGCACTAGAGGGGGGCCCTAGCACAGATACGCAGTATTTT. The V and J genes are TRBV7-2 and TRBJ2-3; D may match TRBD1 or TRBD2 (6 bases each). Germline V gene sequence: CDR1 SGHTA, CDR2 FQGNSA. V was pared by 0 bases and J by 0 bases, with 16 bases between. The CDR3 has 18 amino acids. The complete variable domain, with remaining parts taken from reference TRBV7-2 and TRBJ2-3, reads GAGVSQSPSNKVTEKGKDVELRCDPISGHTALYWYRQSLGQGLEFLIYFQGNSAPDKSGLPSDRFSAERTGGSVSTLTIQRTQQEDSAVYLCASSLALEGGPSTDTQYFGPGTRLTVL.

This chain links TRBV9 with TRBJ2-1, with TRBD2 matching over 9 bases. The J segment lost 10 bases and the V segment lost 0 bases, leaving 8 bases of the junction unmatched. The CDR3 contains 15 residues. Germline V gene sequence: CDR1 SGDLS, CDR2 YYNGEE. The DNA for the CDR3 is TGTGCCAGCAGCGTAGTGCGGGGGGGCCTAGGGGAGCAGTTCTTC. Translation gives CASSVVRGGLGEQFF.

J is TRBJ2-7 and V is TRBV10-3; unclear D gene. Germline V gene sequence: CDR1 ENHRY, CDR2 SYGVKD. There are 11 residues in the CDR3. Trimming stripped 8 bases from V and 2 bases from J, with 7 bases between. The CDR3: CAIGTTYEQYF. The CDR3 DNA reads as TGTGCCATCGGTACAACCTACGAGCAGTACTTC.

This clonotype was seen only a few times. The CDR3 sequence is CASSDLDRAKNTIYF. The CDR3 DNA sequence: TGTGCCAGCAGTGATCTGGACAGGGCTAAGAACACCATATATTTT. This sequence joins TRBV25-1 and TRBJ1-3; 8 positions match TRBD1. Germline-derived CDR1 and CDR2 are MGHDK and SYGVNS. The length of the CDR3 is 15 residues. J lost 7 bases, V lost 3 bases, and 8 bases had no gene match.

V and J are TRBV6-6 and TRBJ1-1, with D unclear. The V and J ends lost 6 bases and 4 bases respectively, with 9 bases between them. The germline gives CDR1 MNHNY, CDR2 SVGAGI (reference sequence). The CDR3 is 12 residues long. The CDR3 DNA reads as TGTGCCAGCAGGAGGATCGGCACTGAAGCTTTCTTT. This translates into CASRRIGTEAFF.

The J gene is TRBJ1-3, the V gene TRBV7-6; D uncertain. The V end was cut by 5 bases, the J end by 0 bases, with 11 bases between. Germline V CDR1 and CDR2: SGHVS, FNYEAQ. This CDR3 is 15 amino acids long. For the CDR3, the DNA is TGTGCCAGCAGCGAGGGCTCATCCTCTGGAAACACCATATATTTT. Its protein is CASSEGSSSGNTIYF.

This clonotype was observed a few times. This chain joins TRBV7-9 and TRBJ2-6; D possibly corresponds to TRBD1 (5 bases). The length of the CDR3 is 18 residues. V was shortened by 2 bases and J by 3 bases, with 17 bases between the two germline ends. Germline CDR1 is SEHNR and CDR2 is FQNEAQ (reference sequence). The CDR3 reads CASSLRAGRVSGANVLTF. CDR3 coding DNA: TGTGCCAGCAGCTTAAGGGCAGGCAGGGTGAGTGGGGCCAACGTCCTGACTTTC.

This clonotype was observed a few times. The V gene is TRBV7-2, the J gene TRBJ1-2, with no clear D. The V gene lost 7 bases and the J gene lost 7 bases, with 19 bases spanning the gap. Germline lookup yields CDR1 SGHTA and CDR2 FQGNSA. The CDR3 is made up of 14 amino acids. The DNA of the CDR3 is TGTGCCAGCACAACGGGCCGGGGAGCGGGTGGCTACACCTTC. It codes for CASTTGRGAGGYTF.

This clonotype appeared a few times. CDR3: CATSDLRGGTDTQYF. DNA for the CDR3: TGTGCCACCAGTGATTTGCGGGGGGGCACAGATACGCAGTATTTT. The chain couples TRBV24-1 to TRBJ2-3; 7 bases map to TRBD2. Trimming cost V 0 bases and J 1 base; bases outside gene matches: 0. The CDR3 has 15 amino acids. CDR1 and CDR2 from the germline V gene are KGHDR and SFDVKD.

V usage is TRBV10-3 and J usage is TRBJ2-4; TRBD1 matches 8 bases. The CDR3 has 14 residues. With V trimmed by 6 bases and J by 6 bases, 7 bases remained unmatched. CDR1 is ENHRY and CDR2 is SYGVKD in the germline V gene. The CDR3 loop is CAIRPDRAGNIQYF. DNA for the CDR3: TGTGCCATCAGACCGGACAGGGCGGGAAACATTCAGTACTTC.

In this sample, this clonotype turned up a few times. The rearrangement links TRBV5-5 to TRBJ1-1, with no clear D. The CDR3 contains 13 residues. The V gene lost 2 bases and the J gene lost 7 bases, with 12 bases spanning the gap. Per the germline V gene, CDR1 is SGHKS and CDR2 is YYEKEE (reference sequence). The CDR3 reads CASSFHGGVEAFF. The CDR3 nucleotides read TGTGCCAGCAGCTTTCATGGCGGGGTTGAAGCTTTCTTT.

The rearrangement joins TRBV20-1 to TRBJ2-1; D tentatively fits TRBD1 or TRBD2 (6 bases each). Germline V gene sequence: CDR1 DFQATT, CDR2 SNEGSKA (reference sequence). The V end was cut by 8 bases, the J end by 7 bases, with 18 bases between. CDR3 length: 13 residues. The CDR3 DNA follows: TGCAGTCCCTCGGGGGCCAATGATAATGAGCAGTTCTTC. Protein sequence: CSPSGANDNEQFF.